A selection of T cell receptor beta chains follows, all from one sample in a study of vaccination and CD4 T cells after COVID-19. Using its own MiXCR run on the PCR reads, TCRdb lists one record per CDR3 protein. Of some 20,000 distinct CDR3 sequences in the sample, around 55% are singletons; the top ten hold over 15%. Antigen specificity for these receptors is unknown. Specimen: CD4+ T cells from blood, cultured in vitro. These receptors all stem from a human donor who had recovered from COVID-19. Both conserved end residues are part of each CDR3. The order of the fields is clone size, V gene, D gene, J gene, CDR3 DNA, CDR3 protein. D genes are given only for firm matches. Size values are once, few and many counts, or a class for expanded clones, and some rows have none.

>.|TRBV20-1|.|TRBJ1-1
TGCAGTACTAGGGGTGGGGGCCGAGGGGGATCGTCTGAAGCTTTCTTT
CSTRGGGRGGSSEAFF
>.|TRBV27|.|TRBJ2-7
TGTGCCAGCAGTCACCTCATGGGCGAGCAGTACTTC
CASSHLMGEQYF
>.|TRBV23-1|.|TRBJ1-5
TGCGCCAGCTCTCATAAACGGGGTTTTCGGAGTCAGCCCCAGCATTTT
CASSHKRGFRSQPQHF
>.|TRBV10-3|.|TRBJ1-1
TGTGCCATCCAGGGGACCGCTGAAGCTTTCTTT
CAIQGTAEAFF
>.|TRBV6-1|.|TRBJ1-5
TGTGCCAGCACACCCACGGGGTCAGGGGCCAATCAGCCCCAGCATTTT
CASTPTGSGANQPQHF
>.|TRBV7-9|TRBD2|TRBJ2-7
TGTGCCAGCACCCATAGACGGGAGGGAGGCTACGAGCAGTACTTC
CASTHRREGGYEQYF
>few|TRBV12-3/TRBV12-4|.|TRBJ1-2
TGTGCCAGCAGGTTACAGGGTAGGCCACTCTATGGCTACACCTTC
CASRLQGRPLYGYTF
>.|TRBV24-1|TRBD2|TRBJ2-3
TGTGCCACCAGTGGCAGGACTAGCGGGGCCCTCAGCACAGATACGCAGTATTTT
CATSGRTSGALSTDTQYF
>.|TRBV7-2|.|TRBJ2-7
TGTGCCAGCAGCTTAGATCCCCCACGGTACGAGCAGTACTTC
CASSLDPPRYEQYF
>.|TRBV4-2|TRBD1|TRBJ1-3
TGTGCCAGCAGCCAAGAGAGGACAGGGGCCTCTGGAAACACCATATATTTT
CASSQERTGASGNTIYF
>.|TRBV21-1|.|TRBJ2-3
TGTGCCAGCAGGGCCCGCGTTGTTGAGACAGATACGCAGTATTTT
CASRARVVETDTQYF